This T cell receptor beta chain was sequenced in a study of cytomegalovirus exposure and HLA in healthy donors. Study-wide points: For most TCR sequences rarity was the rule, although some public TCRs occurred in many donors. Among CMV-associated TCR beta chains, most appeared HLA-restricted in a later analysis.

This CDR3 contains 14 residues. In germline, CDR1 is SQVTM, CDR2 ANQGSEA. J gave up 3 bases and V 5 bases, and 9 bases lay outside the gene matches. This PCR relied on a set of 60 Vbeta primers and 13 Jbeta primers. Profiled with immunoSEQ multiplex PCR; TCRdb holds only in-frame clones, not every one. The sample includes about 160,000 clones, 71% of them seen just once. About this clone itself: Antigen specificity is unknown.

Material for sequencing was PBMCs. This chain joins TRBV29-1 and TRBJ1-1; 7 positions agree with TRBD1. The sequence came from a woman aged 25 to 39 in good health and CMV-seronegative. The CDR3 bases are TGCAGCGTTACTACAGGGGCGTCGGACACTGAAGCTTTCTTT. Its protein product is CSVTTGASDTEAFF. The full variable domain, in which reference TRBV29-1 and TRBJ1-1 provide the parts outside the CDR3, is SAVISQKPSRDICQRGTSLTIQCQVDSQVTMMFWYRQQPGQSLTLIATANQGSEATYESGFVIDKFPISRPNLTFSTLTVSNMSPEDSSIYLCSVTTGASDTEAFFGQGTRLTVV.